Presented here are 17 T cell receptor beta chains from one specimen sequenced in a study of PD-L1 blockade in urothelial cancer. Libraries were prepared by immunoSEQ multiplex PCR; TCRdb keeps only in-frame clonotypes and omits some of them. The data show 55,000 to 70,000 clones, about 82% seen once. This material consisted of PBMCs, taken around atezolizumab (anti-PD-L1) treatment. The receptors here all came from a man aged 50 to 60 with urothelial cancer.

The CDR3: CASRKQGNIQYF. CDR3 in DNA: TGCGCCAGCAGGAAACAGGGAAACATTCAGTACTTC. The chain employs TRBV10-2 and TRBJ2-4; D is perhaps TRBD1 (6 bases). The V end lost 6 bases, the J end lost 6 bases, and 9 bases lay between the germline ends. The CDR3 loop spans 12 amino acids. Germline V gives CDR1 WSHSY, CDR2 SAAADI.

The chain is built from TRBV6-6 and TRBJ1-2; D is unresolved. The CDR3 runs to 13 residues. V gave up 6 bases and J gave up 5 bases, with 13 bases separating them. Looked up from germline, CDR1 is MNHNY and CDR2 is SVGAGI (reference sequence). CDR3: CASRGAGQYGYTF. In nucleotides, the CDR3 is TGTGCCAGCAGAGGCGCAGGCCAATATGGCTACACCTTC.

CDR3: CASSPPGGTGFREQYF. CDR3 nucleotides: TGTGCCAGCAGCCCTCCAGGAGGTACCGGATTTCGCGAGCAGTACTTC. J is TRBJ2-7 and V is TRBV7-2; the D gene is possibly TRBD2 (5 bases). The CDR3 length is 16 residues. Germline V gene lookup returns CDR1 SGHTA and CDR2 FQGNSA. V shed 5 bases and J shed 6 bases, with 23 bases lying between them. The full variable domain, in which reference TRBV7-2 and TRBJ2-7 provide the parts outside the CDR3, is GAGVSQSPSNKVTEKGKDVELRCDPISGHTALYWYRQSLGQGLEFLIYFQGNSAPDKSGLPSDRFSAERTGGSVSTLTIQRTQQEDSAVYLCASSPPGGTGFREQYFGPGTRLTVT.

The chain joins TRBV11-2 to TRBJ1-3; D gene unclear. The CDR3 totals 13 residues. V lost 5 bases, J lost 5 bases, and 10 bases lay in between. CDR1 SGHAT and CDR2 FQNNGV come from the germline V gene. The CDR3 coding sequence is TGTGCCAGCAGCATCGAGAGGAGAAACACCATATATTTT. Its protein product is CASSIERRNTIYF. The entire variable domain, with the rest obtained from reference TRBV11-2 and TRBJ1-3, is as follows: EAGVAQSPRYKIIEKRQSVAFWCNPISGHATLYWYQQILGQGPKLLIQFQNNGVVDDSQLPKDRFSAERLKGVDSTLKIQPAKLEDSAVYLCASSIERRNTIYFGEGSWLTVV.

The V and J genes are TRBV7-9 and TRBJ2-1; 7 bases agree with TRBD1. Per germline, CDR1 SEHNR and CDR2 FQNEAQ (reference sequence). Trimming removed 5 bases from V and 7 bases from J; junction bases left unmatched: 11. The CDR3 extends over 15 amino acids. CDR3: CASSNRQGLPNEQFF. CDR3 coding DNA: TGTGCCAGCAGCAATCGACAGGGATTGCCGAATGAGCAGTTCTTC.

This chain joins TRBV4-2 and TRBJ2-1; D perhaps matches TRBD2 (7 bases). Trimming pared 4 bases from V and 8 bases from J, leaving 18 bases between. This CDR3 is built from 15 residues. Germline V gene lookup returns CDR1 LGHNA and CDR2 YNFKEQ. The CDR3 DNA sequence: TGTGCCAGCAGCCCCTTTGGGGAGGGGGGCTATGAGCAGTTCTTC. This codes for CASSPFGEGGYEQFF.

The CDR3 DNA sequence: TGTGCCAGCAGCGTAGCCGGGGATAGCAATCAGCCCCAGCATTTT. Its translation: CASSVAGDSNQPQHF. The V call is TRBV9, the J call TRBJ1-5; no clear D gene. Germline V gene sequence: CDR1 SGDLS, CDR2 YYNGEE. The CDR3 has 15 residues. V was trimmed by 0 bases and J by 0 bases, leaving 7 bases between them.

The chain carries TRBV5-4 and TRBJ2-7; TRBD2 agrees at 7 bases. The CDR3 has 15 amino acids. The junction had 8 bases not matched to a gene; V was cut back by 0 bases and J by 5 bases. The germline gives CDR1 SGHNT, CDR2 YYREEE (reference sequence). The CDR3, as DNA: TGTGCCAGCAGCTTGGATGTAGCGGGTATCCACGAGCAGTACTTC. Amino acids: CASSLDVAGIHEQYF.

This chain uses TRBV7-2 with TRBJ2-2, with TRBD2 as a possible D gene (5 bases). CDR3 size: 15 residues. CDR1 is SGHTA, CDR2 FQGNSA, per germline. V gave up 5 bases and J gave up 1 base, with 11 bases separating them. CDR3 in DNA: TGTGCCAGCAGCGTATTGCGGGTGAACACCGGGGAGCTGTTTTTT. Translated, it gives CASSVLRVNTGELFF.

The CDR3 spells CASRKDRDRPWGEQYF. In DNA form, the CDR3 reads TGTGCCAGCAGAAAAGACAGGGATCGACCTTGGGGCGAGCAGTACTTC. V usage is TRBV2 and J usage is TRBJ2-7, with 7 bases aligning to TRBD1. The V gene end was trimmed by 6 bases and the J gene end by 6 bases; junction bases not matched to a gene: 17. The CDR3 runs to 16 residues. Germline CDR1 and CDR2: SNHLY and FYNNEI.

The chain combines TRBV18 with TRBJ1-2; 7 bases are shared with TRBD1. Trimming cost V 5 bases and J 1 base; bases outside gene matches: 7. This CDR3 region has 15 residues. Germline CDR1 KGHSH, CDR2 LQKENI. The DNA of the CDR3 is TGTGCCAGCTCAACTGGGACAGCGGATAACTATGGCTACACCTTC. This translates into CASSTGTADNYGYTF. The full variable domain, completed using reference TRBV18 and TRBJ1-2, is NAGVMQNPRHLVRRRGQEARLRCSPMKGHSHVYWYRQLPEEGLKFMVYLQKENIIDESGMPKERFSAEFPKEGPSILRIQQVVRGDSAAYFCASSTGTADNYGYTFGSGTRLTVV.

This clone was seen more than once but under ten times. V usage is TRBV15 and J usage is TRBJ1-2; 7 bases are shared with TRBD1. The CDR3 runs to 13 residues. Per germline, CDR1 LNHNV and CDR2 YYDKDF (reference sequence). V trimming: 1 base; J trimming: 7 bases; junction bases outside the gene matches: 3. CDR3 sequence reads: CATSRVAGGGYTF. The CDR3 DNA is TGTGCCACCAGCAGAGTGGCAGGGGGTGGCTACACCTTC.

The gene calls are TRBV2 and TRBJ1-1; 8 bases line up with TRBD1. The CDR3 is 14 amino acids. V was pared by 10 bases and J by 4 bases, with 11 bases of the junction left unmatched. Germline CDR1 reads SNHLY; CDR2 reads FYNNEI. CDR3 bases: TGTGCCACCGGACAGGGTGAATGGGCCACTGAAGCTTTCTTT. Translation: CATGQGEWATEAFF.

This clone was detected once. The V and J genes are TRBV6-5 and TRBJ2-7; D is perhaps TRBD2 (6 bases). Germline CDR1 and CDR2: MNHEY and SVGAGI. The CDR3 consists of 15 residues. V was pared by 6 bases and J by 2 bases, with 17 bases between. The CDR3 DNA sequence: TGTGCCAGCAGCCCTGCGGGGATCAACCCCTACGAGCAGTACTTC. It translates to CASSPAGINPYEQYF.

This chain links TRBV27 with TRBJ2-1, with 9 bases identical to TRBD2. V lost 5 bases, J lost 2 bases, and 4 bases stayed unmatched. The germline V gene encodes CDR1 MNHEY and CDR2 SMNVEV (reference sequence). The CDR3 is made up of 15 amino acids. CDR3 in DNA: TGTGCCAGCAGTAACCTAGCGGGACCCTACAATGAGCAGTTCTTC. It is translated as CASSNLAGPYNEQFF.

This chain joins TRBV28 and TRBJ1-1; 7 positions agree with TRBD1. CDR3 size: 14 residues. V was clipped by 6 bases and J by 7 bases; unmatched bases: 11. The germline gives CDR1 MDHEN, CDR2 SYDVKM. CDR3 residues: CASSPAGTANEAFF. Written as DNA, the CDR3 is TGTGCCAGCAGCCCCGCGGGGACAGCTAATGAAGCTTTCTTT.

The chain recombines TRBV7-2 with TRBJ1-1; D unresolved. The CDR3 is 15 amino acids. CDR1 is SGHTA and CDR2 is FQGNSA in the germline V gene. Deletions cut 0 bases from V and 0 bases from J, with 8 bases between. CDR3 sequence (DNA): TGTGCCAGCAGCTTAGCGGTCGAGATGAACACTGAAGCTTTCTTT. Its protein is CASSLAVEMNTEAFF.